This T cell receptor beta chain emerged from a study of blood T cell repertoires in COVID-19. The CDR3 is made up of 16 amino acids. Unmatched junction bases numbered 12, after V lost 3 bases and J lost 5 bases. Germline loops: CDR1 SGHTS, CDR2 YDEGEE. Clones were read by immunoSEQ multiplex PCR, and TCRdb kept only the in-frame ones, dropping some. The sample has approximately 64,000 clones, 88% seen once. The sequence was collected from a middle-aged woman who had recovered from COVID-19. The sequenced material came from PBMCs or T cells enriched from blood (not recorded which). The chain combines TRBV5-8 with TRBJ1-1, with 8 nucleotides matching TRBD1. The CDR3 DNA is TGTGCCAGCAGCTCCCGTGCAGGGGGCGGCGGGACTGAAGCTTTCTTT. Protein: CASSSRAGGGGTEAFF.